Listed below are T cell receptor beta chains from one sample, sequenced in a study of OX40 agonist ivuxolimab in advanced cancers. Assay: immunoSEQ multiplex PCR; the TCRdb copy retains only in-frame clones and omits some. In the table there are about 46,000 clones, about 89% of which are singletons. The input for sequencing was CD4+ or CD8+ T cells sorted from blood, taken in a trial of the OX40 agonist ivuxolimab. The receptors here all came from an adult with an advanced solid tumor such as melanoma, head and neck, liver or kidney cancer. Both conserved end residues are part of each CDR3. D genes are given only for firm matches. Part of the rows lack a size; the others show once, few, many or a class for expanded clones.

V	J	length	D	size	DNA	CDR3
TRBV7-3	TRBJ1-4	15	NA	NA	TGTGCCAGCAGCTTGCCATTTTCTTTTAATGAAAAACTGTTTTTT	CASSLPFSFNEKLFF
TRBV9	TRBJ2-3	13	NA	NA	TGTGCCAGCAGCCCGGAGGGCCTGCATACGCAGTATTTT	CASSPEGLHTQYF
TRBV4-3	TRBJ1-4	14	TRBD1	NA	TGCGCCAGCAGCCCCGGACAGGGAAATGAAAAACTGTTTTTT	CASSPGQGNEKLFF
TRBV5-4	TRBJ2-7	16	TRBD2	NA	TGTGCCAGCAGCTTAGGCGAAGTAGCGGGGGAGCCGCAGCAGTACTTC	CASSLGEVAGEPQQYF
TRBV11-2	TRBJ1-2	14	NA	NA	TGTGCCAGCAGCGCAAACCGGGACTCCTATGGCTACACCTTC	CASSANRDSYGYTF
TRBV4-1	TRBJ1-1	15	NA	NA	TGCGCCAGCAGCCCCCGGAACATGGGGGAAACTGAAGCTTTCTTT	CASSPRNMGETEAFF
TRBV4-1	TRBJ1-6	15	NA	NA	TGCGCCAGCAGCCCCCCGGTGCTCTCCAATTCACCCCTCCACTTT	CASSPPVLSNSPLHF
TRBV7-9	TRBJ2-7	13	NA	NA	TGTGCCAGCAGCTTACTGGCGGGCTACGAGCAGTACTTC	CASSLLAGYEQYF
TRBV27	TRBJ2-1	16	NA	NA	TGTGCCAGCAGCCGCAAGGGACTGAGCTCCTACAATGAGCAGTTCTTC	CASSRKGLSSYNEQFF
TRBV27	TRBJ2-1	12	NA	NA	TGTGCCAGCCGCGGGTCCTACAATGAGCAGTTCTTC	CASRGSYNEQFF
TRBV13	TRBJ2-4	16	NA	NA	TGTGCCAGCAGTCAAGGGGGGCGCGGGGTCGGAAACATTCAGTACTTC	CASSQGGRGVGNIQYF
TRBV7-9	TRBJ1-5	14	NA	NA	TGTGCCAGCAGCCCACTCGCCATGGGTCAGCCCCAGCATTTT	CASSPLAMGQPQHF
TRBV15	TRBJ2-7	14	TRBD1	medium-sized	TGTGCCACCAGCCGGGACAGGAGACCCTACGAGCAGTACTTC	CATSRDRRPYEQYF
TRBV6-1	TRBJ2-1	16	NA	NA	TGTGCCAGCAGTGAAGAAGTGGATCCCTCCTACAATGAGCAGTTCTTC	CASSEEVDPSYNEQFF
TRBV11-1	TRBJ2-4	16	TRBD2	NA	TGTGCCAGCAGCCCACCTAGCGGGGGGGCCAAAAACATTCAGTACTTC	CASSPPSGGAKNIQYF
TRBV6-5	TRBJ2-7	15	NA	NA	TGTGCCAGCAGTTACGGGCAGGGGCGCTTATACGAGCAGTACTTC	CASSYGQGRLYEQYF
TRBV20-1	TRBJ1-1	11	NA	NA	TGCAGTGCTCTCCTGAACACTGAAGCTTTCTTT	CSALLNTEAFF
TRBV15	TRBJ1-4	15	NA	NA	TGTGCCACCAGCAGAGATCTTGGGTTCGATGAAAAACTGTTTTTT	CATSRDLGFDEKLFF
TRBV4-3	TRBJ1-4	14	NA	NA	TGCGCCAGCAGCCTGCTGGGTTTGGATGAAAAACTGTTTTTT	CASSLLGLDEKLFF
TRBV7-6	TRBJ2-7	15	TRBD2	NA	TGTGCCAGCAGCTTAGAACTAGCGGGGTTCTACGAGCAGTACTTC	CASSLELAGFYEQYF
TRBV6-6	TRBJ2-7	15	NA	NA	TGTGCCAGCAGTTTGTGGGGGGCTGGGACCTACGAGCAGTACTTC	CASSLWGAGTYEQYF
TRBV30	TRBJ2-6	18	TRBD1	NA	TGTGCCAGGACAGGCGAGACAAGCCGAACCTCTGGGGCCAACGTCCTGACTTTC	CARTGETSRTSGANVLTF
TRBV7-3	TRBJ1-1	17	TRBD1	NA	TGTGCCAGCAGCTTAAGACAGGGAGCCCCTATGAACACTGAAGCTTTCTTT	CASSLRQGAPMNTEAFF
TRBV9	TRBJ2-7	14	NA	NA	TGTGCCAGCTCAAGGGGTTCCTACGCAAGGGAGCAGTACTTC	CASSRGSYAREQYF
TRBV6-5	TRBJ2-1	15	TRBD2	NA	TGTGCCAGCAGGTACGGGACTAGCTTGGGCAATGAGCAGTTCTTC	CASRYGTSLGNEQFF
TRBV6-4	TRBJ1-6	14	TRBD1	few	TGTGCCAGCAGCCTGGGACAGGGAAATTCACCCCTCCACTTT	CASSLGQGNSPLHF
TRBV11-3	TRBJ2-3	16	NA	NA	TGTGCCAGCAGCTTGTTCACTAGATGGGGCACAGATACGCAGTATTTT	CASSLFTRWGTDTQYF
TRBV4-1	TRBJ1-6	17	NA	NA	TGCGCCAGCAGCCAAGATTATAGGGTTGATTTTAATTCACCCCTCCACTTT	CASSQDYRVDFNSPLHF
TRBV28	TRBJ2-1	14	NA	NA	TGTGCCAGCTGCCTCAGGGGGGCTCAAAATGAGCAGTTCTTC	CASCLRGAQNEQFF
TRBV9	TRBJ2-1	15	NA	NA	TGTGCCAGCAGCGTATCCCGTGCGGGTGGCGATGAGCAGTTCTTC	CASSVSRAGGDEQFF
TRBV10-3	TRBJ2-3	17	NA	NA	TGTGCCATCAGTGAGTCGACGCAGGACCTGGACACAGATACGCAGTATTTT	CAISESTQDLDTDTQYF
TRBV6-5	TRBJ2-2	14	TRBD2	NA	TGTGCCAGCAGTTATATAGCGGGAGACGGGGAGCTGTTTTTT	CASSYIAGDGELFF
TRBV11-2	TRBJ2-1	15	TRBD2	NA	TGTGCCAGCAGCTGGACTAGCGGACCTTACAATGAGCAGTTCTTC	CASSWTSGPYNEQFF
TRBV30	TRBJ1-1	16	TRBD1	NA	TGTGCCTGGGACCCCGGGACAGGGTCTTTTGGGACTGAAGCTTTCTTT	CAWDPGTGSFGTEAFF
TRBV28	TRBJ1-5	13	NA	NA	TGTGCCAGCAACCCATATAGCAATCAGCCCCAGCATTTT	CASNPYSNQPQHF
TRBV19	TRBJ2-1	18	TRBD2	NA	TGTGCCAGTAGTGGAGAGGTGGGAGGGCCTCGCCCCTACAATGAGCAGTTCTTC	CASSGEVGGPRPYNEQFF
TRBV5-4	TRBJ2-6	16	NA	NA	TGTGCCAGCAGCCCTGGAGTGGGGTCCGGGGCCAACGTCCTGACTTTC	CASSPGVGSGANVLTF
TRBV29-1	TRBJ2-3	13	NA	NA	TGCAGCGTTGTCTCCTCGAGGGCAGATACGCAGTATTTT	CSVVSSRADTQYF
TRBV11-3	TRBJ2-3	15	NA	once	TGTGCCAGCAACCTTAGACGCGGGAGCACAGATACGCAGTATTTT	CASNLRRGSTDTQYF
TRBV4-1	TRBJ1-5	15	TRBD1	NA	TGCGCCAGCAGCCTAAGGACAGGGGGGTGGCAGCCCCAGCATTTT	CASSLRTGGWQPQHF
TRBV30	TRBJ1-1	13	NA	NA	TGTGCCTGGAGTGTAGGGGAATACACTGAAGCTTTCTTT	CAWSVGEYTEAFF
TRBV10-2	TRBJ1-3	14	NA	NA	TGCGCCAGCAGTGTGGGAAACTCTGGAAACACCATATATTTT	CASSVGNSGNTIYF
TRBV7-3	TRBJ2-7	13	NA	NA	TGTGCCAGCAGCCCGCTTCCTAGCTACGAGCAGTACTTC	CASSPLPSYEQYF
TRBV27	TRBJ2-7	14	NA	NA	TGTGCCAGCAGTGGTGCGTCTCCTTCCTACGAGCAGTACTTC	CASSGASPSYEQYF
TRBV13	TRBJ2-7	13	NA	NA	TGTGCCAGCAGCCCGGAAACTGACTACGAGCAGTACTTC	CASSPETDYEQYF
TRBV5-5	TRBJ1-5	13	NA	NA	TGTGCCAGCAGCTTGGAAAGGGCTCAGCCCCAGCATTTT	CASSLERAQPQHF
TRBV7-2	TRBJ2-7	17	NA	NA	TGTGCCAGCAGCTTCCCCGGTTCAGGATTGATCTCCTACGAGCAGTACTTC	CASSFPGSGLISYEQYF
TRBV6-6	TRBJ1-4	15	TRBD1	NA	TGTGCCAGCAGTTACCCGGGACAGTCGCATGAAAAACTGTTTTTT	CASSYPGQSHEKLFF
TRBV11-2	TRBJ2-7	16	NA	NA	TGTGCCAGCAGCTTAGATCTAGGCCAGAGGATTTACGAGCAGTACTTC	CASSLDLGQRIYEQYF
TRBV5-4	TRBJ2-3	20	TRBD2	NA	TGTGCCAGCAGCCCGGTAGGATTGCGGGAGGCCTTAGCCGCCACAGATACGCAGTATTTT	CASSPVGLREALAATDTQYF
TRBV7-3	TRBJ2-7	14	NA	NA	TGTGCCAGCAGCCCACATTTGAGCTCCTACGAGCAGTACTTC	CASSPHLSSYEQYF
TRBV19	TRBJ1-1	17	NA	NA	TGTGCCAGTAGTATAGGGGACTTTTCCTTAGGGAACACTGAAGCTTTCTTT	CASSIGDFSLGNTEAFF
TRBV5-6	TRBJ1-1	15	NA	NA	TGTGCCAGCAGCTTGAACCACGGGACGGCGTATGAAGCTTTCTTT	CASSLNHGTAYEAFF
TRBV14	TRBJ2-5	15	NA	NA	TGTGCCAGCAGCGCCCCGCGAGCGAACCAAGAGACCCAGTACTTC	CASSAPRANQETQYF
TRBV6-5	TRBJ2-5	15	TRBD2	once	TGTGCCAGCAGTTATGACTCGGCGGGGGGGGAGACCCAGTACTTC	CASSYDSAGGETQYF